The next 14 T cell receptor beta chains were all read from a single sample in a study of CD8+ T cells in alopecia areata (dated by TCRdb to between 2018 and 2020). The library was generated by the immunoSEQ multiplex PCR assay. RNA was extracted from all samples and reverse transcribed into cDNA, which served as template for TCR sequencing. TCRdb's version of the immuneACCESS table is confined to in-frame rearrangements and falls short of the full clone set. An unresolved V gene accounts for under half of the shortfall where checked; the remainder is of unknown origin. The sample table records more than 200,000 clones; roughly 66% of these occur just once. Around 1.2% of the sample rests with the top ten. The treatment or condition label, as the study defines it: oral pan-JAK inhibitor, 5-10 mg twice daily. The sample in question was CD4+ T cells sorted from blood, obtained at week 44, from a patient treated with tofacitinib. The receptors shown here come from a human donor with alopecia areata.

The chain links TRBV29-1 to TRBJ1-5; tentative D call: TRBD1 (5 bases). Germline-derived CDR1 and CDR2 are SQVTM and ANQGSEA. The V end lost 5 bases, the J end lost 7 bases, and 15 bases lay between the germline ends. This CDR3 has 13 amino acids. CDR3 in DNA: TGCAGCGTTCAAGGGGAAGGAGGGCAGCCCCAGCATTTT. Amino acids: CSVQGEGGQPQHF. Together with reference TRBV29-1 and TRBJ1-5, the CDR3 gives the full variable domain: SAVISQKPSRDICQRGTSLTIQCQVDSQVTMMFWYRQQPGQSLTLIATANQGSEATYESGFVIDKFPISRPNLTFSTLTVSNMSPEDSSIYLCSVQGEGGQPQHFGDGTRLSIL.

The chain has TRBV9 and TRBJ2-7, with D tentatively TRBD1 (5 bases). The V gene's germline CDR1 is SGDLS and CDR2 YYNGEE. Between the trimmed V and J ends, which lost 0 bases and 3 bases, there was a span of 13 bases. CDR3 length: 15 residues. CDR3 sequence (DNA): TGTGCCAGCAGCGTAGGAACAGGAATCATCTACGAGCAGTACTTC. Its translation: CASSVGTGIIYEQYF.

The chain has TRBV2 and TRBJ2-1; 8 nucleotides match TRBD2. Trimming took 6 bases from V and 14 from J; bases not matched to a gene: 9. Germline CDR1 reads SNHLY; CDR2 reads FYNNEI. The CDR3 consists of 12 residues. The CDR3 loop is CASRAGLGGEFF. CDR3 DNA sequence: TGTGCCAGCAGAGCGGGACTAGGTGGGGAGTTCTTC.

The chain employs TRBV29-1 and TRBJ1-3; D gene unclear. Germline V gene data show CDR1 as SQVTM and CDR2 as ANQGSEA. Trimming removed 0 bases from V and 5 bases from J, with 8 bases in between. The CDR3 sequence is 13 residues long. The CDR3 loop is CSVEDARRNTIYF. The CDR3 DNA is TGCAGCGTTGAAGATGCTAGGCGAAACACCATATATTTT. Full variable domain (outside the CDR3, taken from reference TRBV29-1 and TRBJ1-3): SAVISQKPSRDICQRGTSLTIQCQVDSQVTMMFWYRQQPGQSLTLIATANQGSEATYESGFVIDKFPISRPNLTFSTLTVSNMSPEDSSIYLCSVEDARRNTIYFGEGSWLTVV.

The chain employs TRBV29-1 and TRBJ1-1; possible D gene TRBD1, 5 bases. Trimming took off 7 bases at V and 2 bases at J, with 14 bases between the two ends. CDR1 SQVTM and CDR2 ANQGSEA come from the germline V gene. This CDR3 is built from 13 residues. CDR3 amino acids: CSGRQKINTEAFF. CDR3 nucleotides: TGCAGCGGGCGACAGAAAATCAACACTGAAGCTTTCTTT. The whole variable domain, remainder taken from reference TRBV29-1 and TRBJ1-1, is SAVISQKPSRDICQRGTSLTIQCQVDSQVTMMFWYRQQPGQSLTLIATANQGSEATYESGFVIDKFPISRPNLTFSTLTVSNMSPEDSSIYLCSGRQKINTEAFFGQGTRLTVV.

The J gene is TRBJ1-1, the V gene TRBV29-1; D uncertain. Trimming took 4 bases from V and 3 from J, leaving 15 bases between them. Germline V gives CDR1 SQVTM, CDR2 ANQGSEA. The CDR3 length is 14 residues. In DNA form, the CDR3 reads TGCAGCGTTGCGGGGAGGTCTAAGGACACTGAAGCTTTCTTT. This encodes CSVAGRSKDTEAFF.

The chain has TRBV23-1 and TRBJ1-1, with D possibly being TRBD1 (5 bases). TRBV23-1 has ORF status, its function being uncertain. CDR3 length: 18 amino acids. Trimming cost V 2 bases and J 2 bases, with 21 bases left between them. Written as DNA, the CDR3 is TGCGCCAGCAGTCAAAAGGGCCCTCTCCGGGACCGAAACACTGAAGCTTTCTTT. As protein: CASSQKGPLRDRNTEAFF.

The chain carries TRBV5-1 and TRBJ1-2; D remains ambiguous. The V end lost 0 bases, the J end lost 2 bases, and 5 bases lay between the germline ends. The germline CDR1 and CDR2 sequences are SGHRS and YFSETQ. The CDR3 spans 13 residues. CDR3 nucleotides: TGCGCCAGCAGCTTGGAACGAAACTATGGCTACACCTTC. Protein: CASSLERNYGYTF. Complete variable domain (other parts from reference TRBV5-1 and TRBJ1-2): KAGVTQTPRYLIKTRGQQVTLSCSPISGHRSVSWYQQTPGQGLQFLFEYFSETQRNKGNFPGRFSGRQFSNSRSEMNVSTLELGDSALYLCASSLERNYGYTFGSGTRLTVV.

CDR3 sequence (DNA): TGCGCCAGCAGCTTGGTACAGAACACAGATACGCAGTATTTT. It specifies CASSLVQNTDTQYF. The V call is TRBV5-1, the J call TRBJ2-3, with D unclear. V lost 0 bases and J lost 2, with 7 bases in between. The V gene's germline CDR1 is SGHRS and CDR2 YFSETQ. The CDR3 runs to 14 residues. Variable domain in full (rest from reference TRBV5-1 and TRBJ2-3): KAGVTQTPRYLIKTRGQQVTLSCSPISGHRSVSWYQQTPGQGLQFLFEYFSETQRNKGNFPGRFSGRQFSNSRSEMNVSTLELGDSALYLCASSLVQNTDTQYFGPGTRLTVL.

This clone has only a few counts. V and J are TRBV6-5 and TRBJ2-5, with TRBD1 identical over 7 bases. CDR3 length equals 14 residues. CDR1 and CDR2 from the germline V gene are MNHEY and SVGAGI. Germline trimming cut 4 bases from V and 4 bases from J; bases unmatched to any gene: 6. In DNA form, the CDR3 reads TGTGCCAGCAGTTTCACAGGGGTGGTAGAGACCCAGTACTTC. This sequence encodes CASSFTGVVETQYF.

V gene TRBV7-2 combines with J gene TRBJ2-3; possible D gene TRBD2, 5 bases. Deletions cut 0 bases from V and 4 bases from J, with 8 bases between. Germline V gives CDR1 SGHTA, CDR2 FQGNSA. This CDR3 has 14 amino acids. The CDR3 sequence is CASSLAPSPDTQYF. CDR3 bases: TGTGCCAGCAGCTTAGCGCCTAGCCCAGATACGCAGTATTTT. Full variable domain (rest looked up from reference TRBV7-2 and TRBJ2-3): GAGVSQSPSNKVTEKGKDVELRCDPISGHTALYWYRQSLGQGLEFLIYFQGNSAPDKSGLPSDRFSAERTGGSVSTLTIQRTQQEDSAVYLCASSLAPSPDTQYFGPGTRLTVL.

This chain links TRBV29-1 with TRBJ2-1; no firm D call. Germline V lookup: CDR1 SQVTM, CDR2 ANQGSEA. With 1 base removed from V and 9 bases from J, the gap between germline ends came to 4 bases. The CDR3 length is 10 residues. In nucleotides, the CDR3 is TGCAGCGTTGAAGGGCCTGAGCAGTTCTTC. The encoded protein is CSVEGPEQFF.

The chain joins TRBV19 to TRBJ1-6; 9 bases align to TRBD1. CDR1 and CDR2 from the germline V gene are LNHDA and SQIVND (reference sequence). The CDR3 is made up of 13 amino acids. With V trimmed by 9 bases and J by 9 bases, 6 bases remained unmatched. The chain's CDR3 is CASKTGGVSPLHF. CDR3 nucleotides: TGTGCCAGCAAGACAGGGGGTGTTTCACCCCTCCACTTT.

The V gene is TRBV29-1, the J gene TRBJ2-1; D unresolved. V lost 6 bases and J 10 bases, leaving 10 bases between the germline ends. The CDR3 is made up of 10 amino acids. The germline CDR1 and CDR2 sequences are SQVTM and ANQGSEA. This chain's CDR3 is CSVAQLEQFF. The CDR3 DNA follows: TGCAGCGTCGCCCAATTGGAGCAGTTCTTC.